These 5 T cell receptor beta chains originate from one sample sequenced in a study of blood T cell repertoires in COVID-19. Measured with immunoSEQ multiplex PCR; TCRdb has only the in-frame clones, and not every one. The sample contains under 200,000 clones, about 85% of which appear only once. The sequencing sample was made of peripheral blood. Receptors originate from a man aged 55 to 69 with COVID-19, enrolled during active disease.

The rearrangement links TRBV19 to TRBJ2-1; TRBD2 aligns across 10 bases. The CDR3 consists of 17 residues. After removal of 4 bases from V and 0 bases from J, the junction contained 6 bases not matched to a gene. Germline lookup yields CDR1 LNHDA and CDR2 SQIVND (reference sequence). The CDR3 is CASSRLAGGTSYNEQFF. DNA for the CDR3: TGTGCCAGTAGTAGACTAGCGGGCGGAACCTCCTACAATGAGCAGTTCTTC. Using reference TRBV19 and TRBJ2-1 for the parts outside the CDR3, the full variable domain is DGGITQSPKYLFRKEGQNVTLSCEQNLNHDAMYWYRQDPGQGLRLIYYSQIVNDFQKGDIAEGYSVSREKKESFPLTVTSAQKNPTAFYLCASSRLAGGTSYNEQFFGPGTRLTVL.

The chain is built from TRBV12-3 or TRBV12-4 and TRBJ1-1, with TRBD1 matching over 7 bases. This CDR3 region has 12 residues. The V and J ends lost 1 base and 11 bases, in that order; junction bases with no gene match: 4. In DNA, the CDR3 is TGTGCCAGCAGTTTAGACGACAGGGCCGCTTTCTTT. This sequence encodes CASSLDDRAAFF.

This rearrangement joins TRBV3-1 (or the pseudogene TRBV3-2) to TRBJ2-2; TRBD2 aligns across 13 bases. With 4 bases clipped from V and 5 bases from J, the junction kept 4 bases outside the gene matches. The CDR3 totals 16 residues. Germline CDR1 and CDR2: LGHDT and YNNKEL (reference sequence). DNA of the CDR3: TGTGCCAGCAGCCTGGGGACTAGCGGGAAGACCGGGGAGCTGTTTTTT. This codes for CASSLGTSGKTGELFF.

The rearrangement links TRBV2 to TRBJ2-6, with D perhaps matching TRBD1 (6 bases). There are 15 residues in the CDR3. The V end was cut by 6 bases, the J end by 0 bases, with 9 bases between. Germline V gene sequence: CDR1 SNHLY, CDR2 FYNNEI. In nucleotides, the CDR3 is TGTGCCAGCAGAGACAGGAGCTCTGGGGCCAACGTCCTGACTTTC. Protein sequence: CASRDRSSGANVLTF.

J is TRBJ1-1 and V is TRBV29-1; unclear D gene. This CDR3 comprises 13 residues. Germline loops: CDR1 SQVTM, CDR2 ANQGSEA. The V end was cut by 4 bases, the J end by 4 bases, with 13 bases between. CDR3 region: CSVGVLRATEAFF. For the CDR3, the DNA is TGCAGCGTTGGGGTCCTGCGGGCCACTGAAGCTTTCTTT.